The 13 T cell receptor beta chains given below trace back to one sample, sequenced in a study of cytomegalovirus exposure and HLA in healthy donors. PCR was performed using 60 Vbeta and 13 Jbeta primers. Method: immunoSEQ multiplex PCR; TCRdb's copy keeps in-frame clones and lacks some. In the table there are tens of thousands of clones, roughly 80% of which are singletons. The sequenced sample consisted of PBMCs. The receptors here all came from a woman in her thirties or forties in good health and CMV-seropositive.

The chain joins TRBV5-4 to TRBJ2-4, with TRBD2 matching 10 bases. The CDR3 extends over 15 amino acids. The J segment lost 4 bases and the V segment lost 3 bases, leaving 4 bases of the junction unmatched. Germline V gene sequence: CDR1 SGHNT, CDR2 YYREEE (reference sequence). The CDR3 DNA sequence: TGTGCCAGCAGCTGGAAGCGGGAGGGTAAAAACATTCAGTACTTC. Translation gives CASSWKREGKNIQYF.

DNA for the CDR3: TGTGCCAGTAGTACTCAGATCGCTAATGAAAAACTGTTTTTT. Its protein product is CASSTQIANEKLFF. This chain uses TRBV19 with TRBJ1-4; D gene ambiguous. The V end was cut by 4 bases, the J end by 3 bases, with 9 bases between. CDR1 is LNHDA, CDR2 SQIVND, per germline (reference sequence). The CDR3 spans 14 residues. The entire variable domain, with the rest obtained from reference TRBV19 and TRBJ1-4, is as follows: DGGITQSPKYLFRKEGQNVTLSCEQNLNHDAMYWYRQDPGQGLRLIYYSQIVNDFQKGDIAEGYSVSREKKESFPLTVTSAQKNPTAFYLCASSTQIANEKLFFGSGTQLSVL.

This clone has just a few counts. CDR3 sequence (DNA): TGTGCCACCAGCCCGGGAGGGCGGACGGCCGACGAGCAGTACTTC. As protein: CATSPGGRTADEQYF. The chain uses TRBV15 and TRBJ2-7, with 8 bases matching TRBD2. Germline loops: CDR1 LNHNV, CDR2 YYDKDF (reference sequence). With 5 bases clipped from V and 5 bases from J, the junction kept 11 bases outside the gene matches. The CDR3 is 15 amino acids.

The chain is built from TRBV27 and TRBJ2-6; D gene unclear. This CDR3 spans 16 amino acids. The V end was cut by 1 base, the J end by 0 bases, with 7 bases between. The V gene's germline CDR1 is MNHEY and CDR2 SMNVEV (reference sequence). CDR3 loop: CASSLWRGSGANVLTF. The CDR3, as DNA: TGTGCCAGCAGTTTATGGCGAGGCTCTGGGGCCAACGTCCTGACTTTC. Full variable domain (rest looked up from reference TRBV27 and TRBJ2-6): EAQVTQNPRYLITVTGKKLTVTCSQNMNHEYMSWYRQDPGLGLRQIYYSMNVEVTDKGDVPEGYKVSRKEKRNFPLILESPSPNQTSLYFCASSLWRGSGANVLTFGAGSRLTVL.

V usage is TRBV28 and J usage is TRBJ2-7; D is unclear. Germline-derived CDR1 and CDR2 are MDHEN and SYDVKM. The germline V and J ends were trimmed by 3 bases and 3 bases, with 15 bases remaining between them. The CDR3 contains 15 residues. Here the CDR3 reads CASSFDSFGVYEQYF. The CDR3 nucleotides are TGTGCCAGCAGTTTTGACTCCTTTGGTGTCTACGAGCAGTACTTC.

This sequence joins TRBV27 and TRBJ1-5; D is ambiguous. CDR1 and CDR2 from the germline V gene are MNHEY and SMNVEV (reference sequence). This CDR3 spans 15 amino acids. V lost 0 bases and J lost 3, with 9 bases in between. The CDR3 loop reads CASSLSNGVNQPQHF. The CDR3 DNA reads TGTGCCAGCAGTTTATCCAACGGAGTCAATCAGCCCCAGCATTTT.

The chain recombines TRBV18 with TRBJ2-5; 10 bases match TRBD2. Germline V lookup: CDR1 KGHSH, CDR2 LQKENI. Losses at the gene ends were 3 bases for V and 1 base for J; bases not matched to a gene: 5. This CDR3 is built from 16 residues. The CDR3 DNA is TGTGCCAGCTCACCGCCTAGCGGGAGATCCCAAGAGACCCAGTACTTC. It is translated as CASSPPSGRSQETQYF.

The chain is built from TRBV5-6 and TRBJ1-2; possibly TRBD1 for D (5 bases). The germline V gene has CDR1 SGHDT and CDR2 YYEEEE. V was trimmed by 6 bases and J by 2 bases, leaving 8 bases between them. The CDR3 spans 12 residues. CDR3 residues: CASNRLNYGYTF. Written as DNA, the CDR3 is TGTGCCAGCAACAGGTTAAACTATGGCTACACCTTC.

The chain uses TRBV5-1 and TRBJ2-7, with 8 bases lining up with TRBD1. The germline CDR1 and CDR2 sequences are SGHRS and YFSETQ. V trimming: 4 bases; J trimming: 4 bases; junction bases outside the gene matches: 10. This CDR3 spans 15 amino acids. The CDR3 nucleotides are TGCGCCAGCAGCCCCAGGCAGGGGGCGGGGTACGAGCAGTACTTC. This encodes CASSPRQGAGYEQYF.

V and J are TRBV5-1 and TRBJ1-1; a possible D gene is TRBD1 (5 bases). Trimming took 4 bases from V and 6 from J, leaving 10 bases between them. CDR1 and CDR2 (germline): SGHRS, YFSETQ. The CDR3 consists of 12 residues. The CDR3 protein is CASSRGGSEAFF. CDR3 bases: TGCGCCAGCAGCCGGGGGGGATCTGAAGCTTTCTTT.

CDR3 amino acids: CASTSGNEQFF. In DNA form, the CDR3 reads TGTGCCAGCACGTCCGGGAATGAGCAGTTCTTC. The genes are TRBV6-1 and TRBJ2-1; D is uncertain. V dropped 7 bases and J dropped 7 bases, with 8 bases sitting between them. The germline gives CDR1 MNHNS, CDR2 SASEGT. This CDR3 contains 11 residues.

The genes are TRBV6-5 and TRBJ2-1; 7 bases fit TRBD2. Germline values: CDR1 MNHEY, CDR2 SVGAGI. The CDR3 runs to 14 residues. J gave up 8 bases and V 7 bases, and 11 bases lay outside the gene matches. This chain's CDR3 is CASNMGGSGDEQFF. For the CDR3, the DNA is TGTGCCAGCAACATGGGAGGGAGTGGCGATGAGCAGTTCTTC.

This chain uses TRBV2 with TRBJ1-1, with unresolved D. Trimming cost V 7 bases and J 3 bases, with 12 bases left between them. This CDR3 has 13 amino acids. From germline, CDR1 is SNHLY and CDR2 FYNNEI. For the CDR3, the DNA is TGTGCCAGCAAAGGACTCTCATACACTGAAGCTTTCTTT. Translated, it gives CASKGLSYTEAFF. Filled out from reference TRBV2 and TRBJ1-1, the complete variable domain reads EPEVTQTPSHQVTQMGQEVILRCVPISNHLYFYWYRQILGQKVEFLVSFYNNEISEKSEIFDDQFSVERPDGSNFTLKIRSTKLEDSAMYFCASKGLSYTEAFFGQGTRLTVV.